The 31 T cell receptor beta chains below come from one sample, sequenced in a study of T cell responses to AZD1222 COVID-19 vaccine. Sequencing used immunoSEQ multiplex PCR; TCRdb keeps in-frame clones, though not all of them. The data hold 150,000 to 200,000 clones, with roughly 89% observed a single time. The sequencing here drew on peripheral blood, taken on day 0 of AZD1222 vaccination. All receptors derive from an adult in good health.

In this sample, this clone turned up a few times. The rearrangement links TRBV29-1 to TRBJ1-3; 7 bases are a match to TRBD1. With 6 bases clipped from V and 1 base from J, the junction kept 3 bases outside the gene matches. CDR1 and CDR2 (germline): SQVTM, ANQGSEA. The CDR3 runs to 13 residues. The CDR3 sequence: CSVGDSSGNTIYF. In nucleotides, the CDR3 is TGCAGCGTGGGGGACAGTTCTGGAAACACCATATATTTT.

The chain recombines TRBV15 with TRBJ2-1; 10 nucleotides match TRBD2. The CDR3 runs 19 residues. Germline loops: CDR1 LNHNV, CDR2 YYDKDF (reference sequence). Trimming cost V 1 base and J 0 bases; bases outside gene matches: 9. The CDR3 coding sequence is TGTGCCACCAGCAGAGGTCTAGCGGGGGTCCCCAGCTCCTACAATGAGCAGTTCTTC. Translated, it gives CATSRGLAGVPSSYNEQFF.

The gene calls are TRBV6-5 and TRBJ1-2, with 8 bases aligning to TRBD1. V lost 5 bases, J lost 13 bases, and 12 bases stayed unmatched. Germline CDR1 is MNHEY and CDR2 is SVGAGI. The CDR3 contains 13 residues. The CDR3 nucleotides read TGTGCCAGCAGTCGACCGGGACAGGAAATCGGCACCTTC. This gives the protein CASSRPGQEIGTF.

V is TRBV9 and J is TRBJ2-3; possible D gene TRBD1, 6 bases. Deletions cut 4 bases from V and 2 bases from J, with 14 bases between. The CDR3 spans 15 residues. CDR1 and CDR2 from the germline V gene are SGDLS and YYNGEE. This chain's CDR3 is CASSPGHANTDTQYF. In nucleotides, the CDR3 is TGTGCCAGCAGCCCGGGACACGCAAACACAGATACGCAGTATTTT.

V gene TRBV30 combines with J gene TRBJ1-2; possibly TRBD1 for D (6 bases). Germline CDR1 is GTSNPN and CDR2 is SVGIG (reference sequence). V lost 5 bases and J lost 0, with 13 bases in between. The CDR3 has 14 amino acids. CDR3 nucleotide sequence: TGTGCCTGGGCTACAGGGCATTCTAACTATGGCTACACCTTC. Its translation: CAWATGHSNYGYTF.

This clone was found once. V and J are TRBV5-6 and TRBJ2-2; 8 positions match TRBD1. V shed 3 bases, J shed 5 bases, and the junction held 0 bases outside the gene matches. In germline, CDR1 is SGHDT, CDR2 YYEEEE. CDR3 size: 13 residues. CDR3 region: CASSWTGTGELFF. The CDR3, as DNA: TGTGCCAGCAGCTGGACAGGGACCGGGGAGCTGTTTTTT.

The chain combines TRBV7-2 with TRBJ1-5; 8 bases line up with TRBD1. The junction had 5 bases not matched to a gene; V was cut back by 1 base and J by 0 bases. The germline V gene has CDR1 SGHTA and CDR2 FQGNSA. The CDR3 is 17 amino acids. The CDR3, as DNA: TGTGCCAGCAGCTTAGACTGGACAGGGTATAGCAATCAGCCCCAGCATTTT. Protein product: CASSLDWTGYSNQPQHF.

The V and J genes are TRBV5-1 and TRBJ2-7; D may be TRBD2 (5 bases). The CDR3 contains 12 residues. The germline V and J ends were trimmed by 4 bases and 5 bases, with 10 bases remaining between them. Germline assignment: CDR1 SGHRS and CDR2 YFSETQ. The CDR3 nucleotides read TGCGCCAGCAGCCTACGAGGGCACGAGCAGTACGTC. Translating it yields CASSLRGHEQYV.

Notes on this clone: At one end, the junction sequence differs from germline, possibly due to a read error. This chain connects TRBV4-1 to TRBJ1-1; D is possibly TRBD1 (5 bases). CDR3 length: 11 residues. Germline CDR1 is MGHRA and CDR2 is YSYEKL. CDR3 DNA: TGCGCCAGCAGCCATCGGGGACGTTTCCTGTTT. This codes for CASSHRGRFLF.

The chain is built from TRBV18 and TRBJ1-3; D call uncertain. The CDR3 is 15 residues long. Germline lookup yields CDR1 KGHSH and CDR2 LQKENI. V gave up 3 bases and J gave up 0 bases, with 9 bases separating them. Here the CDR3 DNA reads TGTGCCAGCTCACCGGACGGACCCTCTGGAAACACCATATATTTT. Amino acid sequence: CASSPDGPSGNTIYF.

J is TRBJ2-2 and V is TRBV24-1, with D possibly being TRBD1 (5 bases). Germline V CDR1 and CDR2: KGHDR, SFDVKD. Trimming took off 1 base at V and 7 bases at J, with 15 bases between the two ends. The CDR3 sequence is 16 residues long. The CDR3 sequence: CATSDFSPAQGGELFF. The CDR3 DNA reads TGTGCCACCAGTGATTTTTCACCAGCGCAGGGCGGGGAGCTGTTTTTT.

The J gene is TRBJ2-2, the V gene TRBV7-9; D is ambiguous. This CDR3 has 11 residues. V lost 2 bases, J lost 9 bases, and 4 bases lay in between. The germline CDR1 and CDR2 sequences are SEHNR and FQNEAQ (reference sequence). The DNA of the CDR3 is TGTGCCAGCAGCTTATCCAGGGAGCTGTTTTTT. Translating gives CASSLSRELFF.

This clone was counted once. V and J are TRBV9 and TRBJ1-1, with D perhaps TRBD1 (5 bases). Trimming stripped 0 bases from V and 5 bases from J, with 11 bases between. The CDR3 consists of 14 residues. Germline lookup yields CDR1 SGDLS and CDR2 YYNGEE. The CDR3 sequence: CASSVVGDRTEAFF. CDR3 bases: TGTGCCAGCAGCGTAGTAGGGGATAGGACTGAAGCTTTCTTT.

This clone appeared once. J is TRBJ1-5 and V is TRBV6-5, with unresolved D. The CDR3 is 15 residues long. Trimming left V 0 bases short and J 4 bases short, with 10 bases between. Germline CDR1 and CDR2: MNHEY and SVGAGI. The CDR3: CASSYSGQSNQPQHF. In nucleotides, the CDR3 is TGTGCCAGCAGTTACTCCGGGCAGAGTAATCAGCCCCAGCATTTT.

CDR3 region: CATREGSDAIQYF. The CDR3, as DNA: TGTGCCACCCGGGAGGGGAGTGATGCCATTCAGTACTTC. The chain recombines TRBV2 with TRBJ2-4, with 8 bases matching TRBD2. Trimming removed 10 bases from V and 9 bases from J; junction bases left unmatched: 11. Germline V CDR1 and CDR2: SNHLY, FYNNEI. This CDR3 has 13 amino acids.

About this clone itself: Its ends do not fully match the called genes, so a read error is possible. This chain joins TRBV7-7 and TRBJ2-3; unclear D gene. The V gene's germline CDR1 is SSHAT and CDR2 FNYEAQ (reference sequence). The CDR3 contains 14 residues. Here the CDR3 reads CASSLTRTTDTQYF. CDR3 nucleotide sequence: TGTGCTAGCAGCCTAACCAGGACCACAGATACGCAGTATTTT.

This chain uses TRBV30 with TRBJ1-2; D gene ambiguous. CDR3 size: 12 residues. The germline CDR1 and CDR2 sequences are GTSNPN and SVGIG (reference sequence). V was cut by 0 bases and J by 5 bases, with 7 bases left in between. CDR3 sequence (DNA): TGTGCCTGGAGTGTACGGTCGTATGGCTACACCTTC. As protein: CAWSVRSYGYTF.

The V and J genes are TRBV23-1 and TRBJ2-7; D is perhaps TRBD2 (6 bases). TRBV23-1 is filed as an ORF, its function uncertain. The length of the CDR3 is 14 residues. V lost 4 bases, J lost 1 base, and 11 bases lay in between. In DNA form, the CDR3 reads TGCGCCAGCAGTCCCTTGGAGGGATCCTACGAGCAGTACGTC. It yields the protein CASSPLEGSYEQYV.

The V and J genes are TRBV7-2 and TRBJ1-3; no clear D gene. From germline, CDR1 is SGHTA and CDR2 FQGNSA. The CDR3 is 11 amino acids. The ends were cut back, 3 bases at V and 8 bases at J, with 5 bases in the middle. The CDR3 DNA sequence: TGTGCCAGCAGCTTTTACGACACCATATATTTT. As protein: CASSFYDTIYF.

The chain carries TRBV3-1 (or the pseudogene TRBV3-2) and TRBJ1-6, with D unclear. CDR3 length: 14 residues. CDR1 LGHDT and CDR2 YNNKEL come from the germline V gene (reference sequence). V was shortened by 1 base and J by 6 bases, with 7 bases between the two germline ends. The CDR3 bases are TGTGCCAGCAGCCAAGCCGGCTTTAATTCACCCCTCCACTTT. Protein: CASSQAGFNSPLHF.

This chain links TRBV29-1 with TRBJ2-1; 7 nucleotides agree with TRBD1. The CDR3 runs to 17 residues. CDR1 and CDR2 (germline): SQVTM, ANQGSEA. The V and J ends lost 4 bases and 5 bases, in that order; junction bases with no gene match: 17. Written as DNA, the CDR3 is TGCAGCGTTGCAGGGGGACCGGGACAAGTAATAAACAATGAGCAGTTCTTC. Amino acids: CSVAGGPGQVINNEQFF.

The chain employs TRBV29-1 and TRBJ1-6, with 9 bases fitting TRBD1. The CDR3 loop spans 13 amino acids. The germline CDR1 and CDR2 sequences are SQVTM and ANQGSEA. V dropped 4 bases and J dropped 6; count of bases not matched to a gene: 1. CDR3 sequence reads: CSVGDRANSPLHF. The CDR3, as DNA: TGCAGCGTTGGGGACAGGGCTAATTCACCCCTCCACTTT.

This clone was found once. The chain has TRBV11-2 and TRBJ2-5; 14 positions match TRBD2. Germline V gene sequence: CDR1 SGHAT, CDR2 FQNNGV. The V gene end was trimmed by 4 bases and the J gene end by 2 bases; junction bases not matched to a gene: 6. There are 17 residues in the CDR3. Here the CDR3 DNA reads TGTGCCAGCAGCTCCGGGACTAGCGGGAGAAATCAAGAGACCCAGTACTTC. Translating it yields CASSSGTSGRNQETQYF.

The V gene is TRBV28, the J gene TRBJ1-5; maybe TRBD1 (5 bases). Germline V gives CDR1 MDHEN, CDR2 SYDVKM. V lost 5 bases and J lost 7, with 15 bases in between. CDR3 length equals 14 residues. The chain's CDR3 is CASSVRDGGQPQHF. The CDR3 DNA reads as TGTGCCAGCAGTGTCCGGGACGGTGGGCAGCCCCAGCATTTT.

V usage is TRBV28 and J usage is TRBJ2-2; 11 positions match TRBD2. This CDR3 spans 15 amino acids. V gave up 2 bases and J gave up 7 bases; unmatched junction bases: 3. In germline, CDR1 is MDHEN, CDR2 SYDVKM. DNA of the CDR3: TGTGCCAGCAGTTTAGTACTAGCGGGAGTCGGGGAGCTGTTTTTT. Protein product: CASSLVLAGVGELFF. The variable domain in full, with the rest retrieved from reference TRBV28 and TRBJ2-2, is DVKVTQSSRYLVKRTGEKVFLECVQDMDHENMFWYRQDPGLGLRLIYFSYDVKMKEKGDIPEGYSVSREKKERFSLILESASTNQTSMYLCASSLVLAGVGELFFGEGSRLTVL.

Here the CDR3 reads CASSLTGNSNQPQHF. The CDR3 DNA sequence: TGTGCCAGCAGCTTAACGGGCAACAGCAATCAGCCCCAGCATTTT. The chain employs TRBV7-2 and TRBJ1-5; D is uncertain. This CDR3 has 15 amino acids. Looked up from germline, CDR1 is SGHTA and CDR2 is FQGNSA. Trimming pared 2 bases from V and 1 base from J, leaving 9 bases between. Looking up the rest from reference TRBV7-2 and TRBJ1-5 gives the full variable domain: GAGVSQSPSNKVTEKGKDVELRCDPISGHTALYWYRQSLGQGLEFLIYFQGNSAPDKSGLPSDRFSAERTGGSVSTLTIQRTQQEDSAVYLCASSLTGNSNQPQHFGDGTRLSIL.

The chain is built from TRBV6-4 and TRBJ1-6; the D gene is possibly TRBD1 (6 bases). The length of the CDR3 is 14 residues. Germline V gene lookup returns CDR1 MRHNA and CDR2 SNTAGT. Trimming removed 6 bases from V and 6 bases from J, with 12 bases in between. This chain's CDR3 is CASRPGQSNSPLHF. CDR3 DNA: TGTGCCAGCAGACCCGGACAGTCTAATTCACCCCTCCACTTT.

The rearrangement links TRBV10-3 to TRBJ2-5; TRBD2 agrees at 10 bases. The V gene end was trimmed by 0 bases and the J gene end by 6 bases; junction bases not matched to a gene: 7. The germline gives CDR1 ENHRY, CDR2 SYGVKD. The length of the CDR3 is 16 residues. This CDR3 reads CAISESASGGRKTQYF. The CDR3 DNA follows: TGTGCCATCAGTGAGTCCGCTAGCGGGGGTCGTAAGACCCAGTACTTC.

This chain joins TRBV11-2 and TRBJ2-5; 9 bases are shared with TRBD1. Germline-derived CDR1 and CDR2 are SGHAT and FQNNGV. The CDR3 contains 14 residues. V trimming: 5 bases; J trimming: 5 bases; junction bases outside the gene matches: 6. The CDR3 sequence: CASSEYRGRETQYF. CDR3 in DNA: TGTGCCAGCAGCGAATACAGGGGGCGGGAGACCCAGTACTTC.

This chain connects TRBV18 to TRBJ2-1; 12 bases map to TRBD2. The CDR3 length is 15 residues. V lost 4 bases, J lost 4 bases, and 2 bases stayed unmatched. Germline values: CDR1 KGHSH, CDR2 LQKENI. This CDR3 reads CASSQLAGGYNEQFF. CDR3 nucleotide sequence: TGTGCCAGCTCACAACTAGCGGGGGGATACAATGAGCAGTTCTTC.

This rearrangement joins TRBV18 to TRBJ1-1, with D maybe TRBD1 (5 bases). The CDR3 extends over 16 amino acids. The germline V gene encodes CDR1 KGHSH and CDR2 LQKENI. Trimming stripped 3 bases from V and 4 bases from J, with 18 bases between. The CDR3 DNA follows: TGTGCCAGCTCACCCGGACAAGTAAAAAGGGGCACTGAAGCTTTCTTT. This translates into CASSPGQVKRGTEAFF.